A selection of T cell receptor beta chains follows, all from one sample in a study of siplizumab effects on memory and regulatory T cells. Data came from immunoSEQ multiplex PCR; TCRdb stores just in-frame clones and leaves some out. Among 100,000 or so clones, 94% were seen once, and the ten largest hold approximately 0.66%. Material for sequencing was Tregs sorted from blood. The source of these receptors is a human donor in good health. Both conserved end residues are part of each CDR3. A D gene is named only where the DNA matches it firmly. Only part of the rows carry a size: once, few, many, or a class if the clone is expanded.

TRBJ1-2 | . | TRBV27 | . | TGTGCCAGCAAGCCGGGGGGGTCTATTAACTATGGCTACACCTTC | CASKPGGSINYGYTF
TRBJ2-3 | . | TRBV27 | . | TGTGCCAGCAGTTTGGCGAACACAGATACGCAGTATTTT | CASSLANTDTQYF
TRBJ1-5 | . | TRBV19 | . | TGTGCCAGTGGGAGGATTAGCAATCAGCCCCAGCATTTT | CASGRISNQPQHF
TRBJ2-7 | . | TRBV27 | . | TGTGCCAGCAGTTCGGCCGGACCCTACGAGCAGTACTTC | CASSSAGPYEQYF
TRBJ2-5 | . | TRBV2 | . | TGTGCCAGCAGTCGGACGGGCTCAGGGACCCAGTACTTC | CASSRTGSGTQYF
TRBJ1-5 | . | TRBV7-6 | . | TGTGCCAGCAGTACGGTCGCCGGTCAGCCCCAGCATTTT | CASSTVAGQPQHF
TRBJ1-1 | . | TRBV19 | . | TGTGCCAGTAGTATAGTGAGGGGCACTGAAGCTTTCTTT | CASSIVRGTEAFF
TRBJ1-4 | . | TRBV5-6 | . | TGTGCCAGCAGCTCGGCATCCCGGTCAAAACTGTTTTTT | CASSSASRSKLFF
TRBJ2-1 | TRBD2 | TRBV5-1 | . | TGCGCCAGCAGCTTGGTAGGCCGGGGGGTCTACAATGAGCAGTTCTTC | CASSLVGRGVYNEQFF
TRBJ2-7 | TRBD1 | TRBV11-1 | . | TGTGCCAGCAGCTTACGTGGGACAGCAACCTACGAGCAGTACTTC | CASSLRGTATYEQYF
TRBJ2-7 | . | TRBV5-5 | . | TGTGCCAGCAGCTTGAAGGGGACGGCCCCCCACGAGCAGTACTTC | CASSLKGTAPHEQYF
TRBJ1-2 | . | TRBV5-4 | . | TGTGCCAGCAGCCAAGAGACCTGGAAGGAATCAGATGGCTACACCTTC | CASSQETWKESDGYTF
TRBJ1-2 | TRBD1 | TRBV9 | . | TGTGCCAGCAGCCGAACTCCGACAGGGGATGGCTACACCTTC | CASSRTPTGDGYTF
TRBJ2-1 | . | TRBV10-3 | . | TGTGCCATCAGAGCCCTGGGCTCCTACAATGAGCAGTTCTTC | CAIRALGSYNEQFF
TRBJ2-7 | . | TRBV5-5 | . | TGTGCCAGCAGCACCGAACCTGCACGAGCCTACGAGCAGTACTTC | CASSTEPARAYEQYF
TRBJ1-2 | TRBD1 | TRBV5-8 | . | TGTGCCAGCAGCTTGTTCTACGGACAGGGGAGAGTCTATGGCTACACCTTC | CASSLFYGQGRVYGYTF
TRBJ2-5 | . | TRBV28 | . | TGTGCCAGCAGTTCAGTCCGTGGGGGACTCCGGGAGACCCAGTACTTC | CASSSVRGGLRETQYF
TRBJ1-2 | . | TRBV30 | . | TGTGCCTGGAGTGTACTACTGGCCGGGGCCTATGGCTACACCTTC | CAWSVLLAGAYGYTF
TRBJ1-2 | . | TRBV6-1 | . | TGTGCCAGCAGTGCTTATCTCGGACTGGGAGGAAGCTATGGCTACACCTTC | CASSAYLGLGGSYGYTF
TRBJ1-2 | . | TRBV19 | . | TGTGCCAGTCGTGCCCCAGGGGAATATGGCTACACCTTC | CASRAPGEYGYTF
TRBJ2-1 | TRBD1 | TRBV27 | . | TGTGCCAGCAGGAAAGGGACAGGGGGCATAAGCTCCTACAATGAGCAGTTCTTC | CASRKGTGGISSYNEQFF
TRBJ2-7 | TRBD1 | TRBV5-5 | . | TGTGCCAGCAGCTTGGGGGACAGGTACGAGCAGTACTTC | CASSLGDRYEQYF
TRBJ2-3 | . | TRBV20-1 | . | TGCAGTGCTGCCCGTACAGATACGCAGTATTTT | CSAARTDTQYF
TRBJ1-5 | . | TRBV2 | . | TGTGCCAGCAGCGCCGTTCTGGACAATCAGCCCCAGCATTTT | CASSAVLDNQPQHF
TRBJ1-2 | . | TRBV5-1 | . | TGCGCCAGCAGCGCTCAGTGGCCCCCTAACTATGGCTACACCTTC | CASSAQWPPNYGYTF
TRBJ2-3 | . | TRBV18 | . | TGTGCCAGCTCACCAACGGACAGCCCTTTGGGGCAGTATTTT | CASSPTDSPLGQYF
TRBJ1-5 | . | TRBV6-1 | . | TGTGCCAGCAGTGGCGGATTGATGTCAGGGTTTGGCAATCAGCCCCAGCATTTT | CASSGGLMSGFGNQPQHF
TRBJ2-1 | . | TRBV28 | . | TGTGCCAGCAGTTTTTGGGAGTCCGGTCGGGGTGAGCAGTTCTTC | CASSFWESGRGEQFF
TRBJ2-7 | . | TRBV7-8 | . | TGTGCCAGCAGCCGACTCAGGGGACTGGGCGAGCAGTACTTC | CASSRLRGLGEQYF
TRBJ2-7 | . | TRBV5-5 | . | TGTGCCAGCAGCTTGCCGAGCTCCTTAGACCGGCAGTACTTC | CASSLPSSLDRQYF
TRBJ2-5 | . | TRBV5-1 | once | TGCGCCAGCAGCCTGGGGGGCGGGATCTTGGAGACCCAGTACTTC | CASSLGGGILETQYF
TRBJ2-2 | . | TRBV5-1 | . | TGCGCCAGCAGCTTGGGGGCCAGGGCGAACACCGGGGAGCTGTTTTTT | CASSLGARANTGELFF
TRBJ2-2 | . | TRBV5-1 | . | TGCGCCAGCAGCTTTTTGACTTTTAACACCGGGGAGCTGTTTTTT | CASSFLTFNTGELFF
TRBJ1-1 | TRBD1 | TRBV5-1 | . | TGCGCCAGCGCGATGACAGGGGCTAACACTGAAGCTTTCTTT | CASAMTGANTEAFF
TRBJ1-1 | . | TRBV6-6 | . | TGTGCCAGCAGTTACTGGCAGGGTACTATGCAAAAGGCTTTCTTT | CASSYWQGTMQKAFF
TRBJ2-3 | TRBD2 | TRBV27 | . | TGTGCCAGCGCCGATAGCGGGAGGGAATTGGGTACGCAGTATTTT | CASADSGRELGTQYF
TRBJ2-3 | . | TRBV28 | . | TGTGCCAGCAGTTTTCGTACCTCTAGCACAGATACGCAGTATTTT | CASSFRTSSTDTQYF
TRBJ2-7 | . | TRBV5-1 | . | TGCGCCAGCAGCGGCGGGCTGTTGTACGAGCAGTACTTC | CASSGGLLYEQYF
TRBJ1-5 | . | TRBV28 | . | TGTGCCAGCAGGAGATACCCTCGCAATCAGCCCCAGCATTTT | CASRRYPRNQPQHF
TRBJ2-1 | . | TRBV7-2 | . | TGTGCCAGCAGAAAATGGGGGTGGCTAGCCAGAAGCTCCTACAATGAGCAGTTCTTC | CASRKWGWLARSSYNEQFF
TRBJ2-1 | TRBD2 | TRBV19 | . | TGTGCCAGTAATACTGGAGCGGGAGGTGAAGTTGGTAATGAGCAGTTCTTC | CASNTGAGGEVGNEQFF
TRBJ2-7 | . | TRBV6-5 | . | TGTGCCAGCAGTTACTCGAGTGGAGAGCAGTACTTC | CASSYSSGEQYF
TRBJ2-1 | . | TRBV9 | . | TGTGCCAGCAGCGTAGACGGACAGTACAATGAGCAGTTCTTC | CASSVDGQYNEQFF
TRBJ2-7 | . | TRBV18 | . | TGTGCCAGCTCACCGCTGGGTCTGAGCTCCTACGAGCAGTACTTC | CASSPLGLSSYEQYF